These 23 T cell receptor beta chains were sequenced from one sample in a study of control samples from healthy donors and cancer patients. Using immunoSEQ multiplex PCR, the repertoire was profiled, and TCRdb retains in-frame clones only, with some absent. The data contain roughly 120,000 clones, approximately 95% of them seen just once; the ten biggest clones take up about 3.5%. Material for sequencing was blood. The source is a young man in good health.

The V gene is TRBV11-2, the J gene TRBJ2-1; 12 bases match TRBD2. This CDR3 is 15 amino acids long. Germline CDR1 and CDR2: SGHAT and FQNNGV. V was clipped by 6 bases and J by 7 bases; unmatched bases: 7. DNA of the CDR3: TGTGCCAGCAGTCCGACTAGCGGGGGAGGAAATGAGCAGTTCTTC. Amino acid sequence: CASSPTSGGGNEQFF.

CDR3 region: CASSLEGGGYGYTF. The CDR3 DNA follows: TGCGCCAGCAGCTTGGAGGGTGGCGGCTATGGCTACACCTTC. The V and J genes are TRBV5-1 and TRBJ1-2, with D uncertain. Looked up from germline, CDR1 is SGHRS and CDR2 is YFSETQ. The CDR3 length is 14 residues. Trimming cost V 0 bases and J 4 bases, with 10 bases left between them.

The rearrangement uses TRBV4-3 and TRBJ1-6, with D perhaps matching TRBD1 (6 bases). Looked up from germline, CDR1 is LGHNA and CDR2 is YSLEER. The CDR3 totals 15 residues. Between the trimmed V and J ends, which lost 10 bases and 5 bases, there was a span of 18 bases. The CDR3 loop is CATSRGPFDNSPLHF. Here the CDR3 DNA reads TGCGCCACCTCCAGGGGACCGTTCGATAATTCACCCCTCCACTTT.

In nucleotides, the CDR3 is TGCAGTGCTAAAATAAGTGAAAAACTGTTTTTT. Protein product: CSAKISEKLFF. V usage is TRBV20-1 and J usage is TRBJ1-4; D is unclear. The germline CDR1 and CDR2 sequences are DFQATT and SNEGSKA (reference sequence). The V gene lost 4 bases and the J gene lost 7 bases, with 7 bases spanning the gap. The CDR3 runs to 11 residues.

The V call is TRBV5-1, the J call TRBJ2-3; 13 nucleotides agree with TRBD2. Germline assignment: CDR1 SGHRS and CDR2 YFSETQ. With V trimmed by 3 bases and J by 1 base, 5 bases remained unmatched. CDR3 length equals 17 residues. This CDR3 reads CASSSWTSGGRTDTQYF. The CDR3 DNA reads TGCGCCAGCAGCTCCTGGACTAGCGGGGGACGCACAGATACGCAGTATTTT.

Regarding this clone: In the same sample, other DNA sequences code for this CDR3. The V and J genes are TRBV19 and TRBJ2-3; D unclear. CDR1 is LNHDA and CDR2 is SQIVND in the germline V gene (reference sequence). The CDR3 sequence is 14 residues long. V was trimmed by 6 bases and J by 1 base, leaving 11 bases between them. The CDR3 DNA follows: TGTGCCAGTAGCCTGGGCGACGGCACAGATACGCAGTATTTT. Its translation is CASSLGDGTDTQYF.

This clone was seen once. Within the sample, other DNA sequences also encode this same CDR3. Here the CDR3 DNA reads TGTGCCAGCAGCCCGGGACTAGCGGGGGCCCGCACAGATACGCAGTATTTT. It is translated as CASSPGLAGARTDTQYF. This chain joins TRBV7-9 and TRBJ2-3; 14 bases align to TRBD2. This CDR3 is built from 17 residues. J was trimmed by 1 base and V by 5 bases; bases with no gene match: 5. Germline loops: CDR1 SEHNR, CDR2 FQNEAQ (reference sequence).

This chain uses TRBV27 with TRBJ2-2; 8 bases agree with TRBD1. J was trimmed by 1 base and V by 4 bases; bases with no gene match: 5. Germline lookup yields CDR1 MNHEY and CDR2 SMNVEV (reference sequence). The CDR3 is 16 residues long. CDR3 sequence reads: CASSSPTGVNTGELFF. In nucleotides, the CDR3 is TGTGCCAGCAGTTCGCCGACAGGGGTGAACACCGGGGAGCTGTTTTTT.

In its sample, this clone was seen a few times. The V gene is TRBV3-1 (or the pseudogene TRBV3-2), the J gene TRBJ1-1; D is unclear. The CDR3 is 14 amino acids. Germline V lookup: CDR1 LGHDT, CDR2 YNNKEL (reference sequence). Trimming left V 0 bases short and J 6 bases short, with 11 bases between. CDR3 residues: CASSQERYRPEAFF. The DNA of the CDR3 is TGTGCCAGCAGCCAAGAACGATACCGCCCTGAAGCTTTCTTT.

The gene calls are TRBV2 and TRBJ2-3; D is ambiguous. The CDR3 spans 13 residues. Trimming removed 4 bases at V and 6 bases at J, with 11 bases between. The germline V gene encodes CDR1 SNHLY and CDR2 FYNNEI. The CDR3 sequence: CASSGAVVDTQYF. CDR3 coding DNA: TGTGCCAGCAGTGGGGCTGTGGTGGATACGCAGTATTTT.

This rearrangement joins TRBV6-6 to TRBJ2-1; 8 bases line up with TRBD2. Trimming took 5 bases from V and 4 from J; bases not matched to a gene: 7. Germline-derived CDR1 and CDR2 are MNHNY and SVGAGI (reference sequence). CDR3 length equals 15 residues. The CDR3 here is CASSPSGRKYNEQFF. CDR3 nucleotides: TGTGCCAGCAGTCCTAGCGGGCGGAAATACAATGAGCAGTTCTTC.

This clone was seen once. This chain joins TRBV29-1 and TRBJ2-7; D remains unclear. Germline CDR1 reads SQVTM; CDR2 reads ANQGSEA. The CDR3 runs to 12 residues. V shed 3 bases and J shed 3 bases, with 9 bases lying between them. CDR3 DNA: TGCAGCGTTGAGGCAGGTCGCTACGAGCAGTACTTC. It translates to CSVEAGRYEQYF.

CDR3 amino acids: CASREGSHTEAFF. The CDR3 nucleotides are TGTGCCAGCAGGGAGGGGAGTCACACTGAAGCTTTCTTT. The chain couples TRBV5-4 to TRBJ1-1; perhaps TRBD1 as D (5 bases). CDR1 and CDR2 from the germline V gene are SGHNT and YYREEE (reference sequence). The CDR3 has 13 amino acids. Trimming removed 5 bases at V and 3 bases at J, with 11 bases between.

The DNA of the CDR3 is TGTGCCGGCGGACGGCCCGGGAGGGGCTACACCTTC. It translates to CAGGRPGRGYTF. The V call is TRBV30, the J call TRBJ1-2; D not resolved. Trimming removed 8 bases at V and 8 bases at J, with 18 bases between. Germline V gene data show CDR1 as GTSNPN and CDR2 as SVGIG (reference sequence). This CDR3 is built from 12 residues.

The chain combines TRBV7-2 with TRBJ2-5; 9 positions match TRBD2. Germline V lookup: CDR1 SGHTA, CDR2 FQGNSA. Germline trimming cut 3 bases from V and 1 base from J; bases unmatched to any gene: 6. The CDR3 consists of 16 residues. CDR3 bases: TGTGCCAGCAGCTTGCTCCTAGCGGGGACCCAAGAGACCCAGTACTTC. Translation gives CASSLLLAGTQETQYF.

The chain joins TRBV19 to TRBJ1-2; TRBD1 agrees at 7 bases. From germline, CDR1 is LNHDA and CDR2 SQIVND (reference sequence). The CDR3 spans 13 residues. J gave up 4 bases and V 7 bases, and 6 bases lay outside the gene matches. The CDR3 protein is CASTSWDSYGYTF. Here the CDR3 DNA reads TGTGCCAGTACGTCGTGGGACAGCTATGGCTACACCTTC.

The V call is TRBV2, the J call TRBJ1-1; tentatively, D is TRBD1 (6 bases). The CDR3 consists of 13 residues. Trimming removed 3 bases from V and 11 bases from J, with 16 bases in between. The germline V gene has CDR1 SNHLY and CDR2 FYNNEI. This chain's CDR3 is CASSDMGGAGAFF. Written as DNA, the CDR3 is TGTGCCAGCAGTGATATGGGGGGCGCGGGTGCTTTCTTT.

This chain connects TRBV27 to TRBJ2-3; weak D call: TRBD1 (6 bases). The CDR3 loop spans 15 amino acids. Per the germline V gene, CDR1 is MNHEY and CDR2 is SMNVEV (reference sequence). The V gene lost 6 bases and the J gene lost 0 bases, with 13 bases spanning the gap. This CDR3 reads CASSIRTVSTDTQYF. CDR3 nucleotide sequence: TGTGCCAGCAGCATTAGGACAGTCAGCACAGATACGCAGTATTTT.

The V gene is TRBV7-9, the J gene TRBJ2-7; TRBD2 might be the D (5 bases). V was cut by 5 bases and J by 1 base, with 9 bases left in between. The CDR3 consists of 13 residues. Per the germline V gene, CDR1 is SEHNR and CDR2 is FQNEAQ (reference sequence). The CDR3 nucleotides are TGTGCCAGCAGCCGCGGGCTTTCCTACGAGCAGTACTTC. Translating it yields CASSRGLSYEQYF.

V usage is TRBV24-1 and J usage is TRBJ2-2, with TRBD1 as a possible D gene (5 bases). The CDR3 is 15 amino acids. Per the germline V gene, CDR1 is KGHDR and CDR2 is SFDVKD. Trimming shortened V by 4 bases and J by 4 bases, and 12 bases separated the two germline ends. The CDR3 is CATSERGSGTGELFF. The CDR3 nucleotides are TGTGCCACCAGTGAAAGGGGTTCGGGCACCGGGGAGCTGTTTTTT.

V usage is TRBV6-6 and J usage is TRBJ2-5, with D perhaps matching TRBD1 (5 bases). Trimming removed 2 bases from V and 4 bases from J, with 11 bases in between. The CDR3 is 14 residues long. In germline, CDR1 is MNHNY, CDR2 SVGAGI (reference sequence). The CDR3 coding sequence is TGTGCCAGCAGTTACGCGTCAGGGCGAGAGACCCAGTACTTC. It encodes CASSYASGRETQYF.

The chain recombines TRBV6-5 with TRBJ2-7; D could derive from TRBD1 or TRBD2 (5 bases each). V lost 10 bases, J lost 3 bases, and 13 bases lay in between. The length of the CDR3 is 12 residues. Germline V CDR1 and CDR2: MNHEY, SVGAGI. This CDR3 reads CATTGDLYEQYF. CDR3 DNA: TGTGCCACCACTGGGGACCTCTACGAGCAGTACTTC.

In nucleotides, the CDR3 is TGCGCCAGCAGTGAAAGACAGAGTAACACTGAAGCTTTCTTT. Its protein product is CASSERQSNTEAFF. The chain joins TRBV10-2 to TRBJ1-1, with D perhaps TRBD1 (5 bases). Germline loops: CDR1 WSHSY, CDR2 SAAADI. The CDR3 length is 14 residues. Trimming left V 3 bases short and J 2 bases short, with 10 bases between.